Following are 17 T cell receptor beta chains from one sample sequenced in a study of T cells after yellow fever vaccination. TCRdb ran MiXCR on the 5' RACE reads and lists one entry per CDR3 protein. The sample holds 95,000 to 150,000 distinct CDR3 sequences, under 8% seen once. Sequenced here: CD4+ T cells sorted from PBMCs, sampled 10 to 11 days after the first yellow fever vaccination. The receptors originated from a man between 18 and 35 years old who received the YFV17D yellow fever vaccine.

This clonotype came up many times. CDR3 in amino acids: CSASTSATNEKLFF. As DNA, the CDR3 is TGCAGTGCTAGCACCTCAGCTACTAATGAAAAACTGTTTTTT. This chain uses TRBV20-1 with TRBJ1-4; D call uncertain. V lost 3 bases and J lost 2, with 10 bases in between. The germline V gene encodes CDR1 DFQATT and CDR2 SNEGSKA (reference sequence). This CDR3 region has 14 residues.

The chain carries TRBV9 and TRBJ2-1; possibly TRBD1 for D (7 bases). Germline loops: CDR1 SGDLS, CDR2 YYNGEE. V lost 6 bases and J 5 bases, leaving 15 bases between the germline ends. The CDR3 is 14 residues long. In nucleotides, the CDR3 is TGTGCCAGCACCAGGGGGGCCCTGAACAATGAGCAGTTCTTC. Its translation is CASTRGALNNEQFF.

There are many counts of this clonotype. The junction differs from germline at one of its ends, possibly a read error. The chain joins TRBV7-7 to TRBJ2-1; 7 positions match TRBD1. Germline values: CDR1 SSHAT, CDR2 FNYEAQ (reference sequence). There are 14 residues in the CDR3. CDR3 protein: CASSPQGTVNEQFF. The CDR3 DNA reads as TGTGCTAGCAGCCCCCAAGGGACAGTCAATGAGCAGTTCTTC.

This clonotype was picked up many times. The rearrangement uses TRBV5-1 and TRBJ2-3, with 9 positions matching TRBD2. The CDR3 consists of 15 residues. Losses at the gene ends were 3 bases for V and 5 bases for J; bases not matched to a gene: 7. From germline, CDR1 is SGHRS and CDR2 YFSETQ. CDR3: CASSSTGLALDTQYF. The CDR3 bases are TGCGCCAGCAGCTCAACGGGACTAGCTCTAGATACGCAGTATTTT. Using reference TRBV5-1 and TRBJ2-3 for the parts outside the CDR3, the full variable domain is KAGVTQTPRYLIKTRGQQVTLSCSPISGHRSVSWYQQTPGQGLQFLFEYFSETQRNKGNFPGRFSGRQFSNSRSEMNVSTLELGDSALYLCASSSTGLALDTQYFGPGTRLTVL.

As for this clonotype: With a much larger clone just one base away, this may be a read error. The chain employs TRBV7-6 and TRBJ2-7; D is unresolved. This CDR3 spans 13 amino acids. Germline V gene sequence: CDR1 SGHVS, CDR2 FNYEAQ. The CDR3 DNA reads TGTGCCAGCAGCTTAAACTCGGAATCCGAGCACTACGTC. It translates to CASSLNSESEHYV.

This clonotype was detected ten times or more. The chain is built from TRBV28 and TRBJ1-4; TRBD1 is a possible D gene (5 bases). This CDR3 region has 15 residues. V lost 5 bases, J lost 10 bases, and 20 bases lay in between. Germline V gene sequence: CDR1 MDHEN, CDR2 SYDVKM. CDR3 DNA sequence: TGTGCCAGCAGTCCGAACCCGGGGGGGTACCTAAAACTGTTTTTT. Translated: CASSPNPGGYLKLFF.

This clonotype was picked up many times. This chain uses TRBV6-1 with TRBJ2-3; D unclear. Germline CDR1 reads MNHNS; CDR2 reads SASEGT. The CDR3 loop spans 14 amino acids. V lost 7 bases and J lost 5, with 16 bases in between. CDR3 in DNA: TGTGCCAGCATCAAGGGCGGAAACCAAGATACGCAGTATTTT. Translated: CASIKGGNQDTQYF.

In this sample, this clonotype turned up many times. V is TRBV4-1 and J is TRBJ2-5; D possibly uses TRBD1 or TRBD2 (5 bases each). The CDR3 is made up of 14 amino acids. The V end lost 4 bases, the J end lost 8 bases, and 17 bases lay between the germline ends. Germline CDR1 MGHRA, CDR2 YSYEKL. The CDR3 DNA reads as TGCGCCAGCAGCCTGGGGGACCGTCCGAGAACCCAGTACTTC. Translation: CASSLGDRPRTQYF.

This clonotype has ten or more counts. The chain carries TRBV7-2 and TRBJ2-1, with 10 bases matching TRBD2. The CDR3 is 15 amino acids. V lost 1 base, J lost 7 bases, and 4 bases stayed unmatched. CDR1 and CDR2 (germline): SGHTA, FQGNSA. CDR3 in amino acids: CASSLVSGGANEQFF. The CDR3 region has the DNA TGTGCCAGCAGCTTAGTCAGCGGGGGGGCAAATGAGCAGTTCTTC. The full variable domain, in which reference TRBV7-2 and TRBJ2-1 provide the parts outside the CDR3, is GAGVSQSPSNKVTEKGKDVELRCDPISGHTALYWYRQSLGQGLEFLIYFQGNSAPDKSGLPSDRFSAERTGGSVSTLTIQRTQQEDSAVYLCASSLVSGGANEQFFGPGTRLTVL.

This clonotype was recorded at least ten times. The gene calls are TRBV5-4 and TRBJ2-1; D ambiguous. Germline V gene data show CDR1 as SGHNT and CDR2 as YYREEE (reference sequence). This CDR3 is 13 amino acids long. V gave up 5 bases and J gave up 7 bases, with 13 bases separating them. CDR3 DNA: TGTGCCAGCAGGGGCCCGGGCCCTAATGAGCAGTTCTTC. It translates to CASRGPGPNEQFF. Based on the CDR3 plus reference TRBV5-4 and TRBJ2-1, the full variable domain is ETGVTQSPTHLIKTRGQQVTLRCSSQSGHNTVSWYQQALGQGPQFIFQYYREEENGRGNFPPRFSGLQFPNYSSELNVNALELDDSALYLCASRGPGPNEQFFGPGTRLTVL.

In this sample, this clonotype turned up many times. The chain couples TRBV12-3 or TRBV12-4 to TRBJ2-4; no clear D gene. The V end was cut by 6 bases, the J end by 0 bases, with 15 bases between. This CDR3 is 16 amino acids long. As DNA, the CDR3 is TGTGCCAGCAGCCCTCCCAAACAGTTAGCCAAAAACATTCAGTACTTC. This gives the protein CASSPPKQLAKNIQYF.

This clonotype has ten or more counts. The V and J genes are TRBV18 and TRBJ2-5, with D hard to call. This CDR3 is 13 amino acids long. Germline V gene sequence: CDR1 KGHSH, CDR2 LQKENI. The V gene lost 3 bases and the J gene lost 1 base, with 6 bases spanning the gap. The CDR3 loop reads CASSPLPQETQYF. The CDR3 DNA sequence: TGTGCCAGCTCACCCCTGCCCCAAGAGACCCAGTACTTC.

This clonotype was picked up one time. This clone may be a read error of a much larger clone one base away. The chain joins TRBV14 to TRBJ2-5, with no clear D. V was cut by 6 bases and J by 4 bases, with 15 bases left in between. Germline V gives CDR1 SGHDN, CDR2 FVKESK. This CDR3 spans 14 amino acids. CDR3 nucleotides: TGTGCCAGCAGACCCTTGGGAAGGACAGAGACCCAGTACTTC. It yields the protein CASRPLGRTETQYF.

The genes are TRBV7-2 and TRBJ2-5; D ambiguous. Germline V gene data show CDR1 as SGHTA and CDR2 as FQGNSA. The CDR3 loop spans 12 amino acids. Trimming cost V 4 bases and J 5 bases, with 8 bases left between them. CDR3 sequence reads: CASSSSTETQYF. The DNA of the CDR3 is TGTGCCAGCAGCTCTTCTACGGAGACCCAGTACTTC.

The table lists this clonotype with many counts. This CDR3 is CSVAMDYTNEQFF. CDR3 sequence (DNA): TGCAGCGTCGCGATGGACTACACCAATGAGCAGTTCTTC. This sequence joins TRBV29-1 and TRBJ2-1; a weak D match, TRBD2 (6 bases). The CDR3 has 13 amino acids. Per germline, CDR1 SQVTM and CDR2 ANQGSEA. V lost 6 bases to trimming and J lost 6 bases, with 15 bases between them.

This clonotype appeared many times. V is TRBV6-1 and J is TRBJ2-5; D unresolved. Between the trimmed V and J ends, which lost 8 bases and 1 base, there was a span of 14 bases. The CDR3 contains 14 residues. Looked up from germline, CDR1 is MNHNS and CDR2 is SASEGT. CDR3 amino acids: CASRPTKLQETQYF. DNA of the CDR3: TGTGCCAGCCGCCCTACAAAACTCCAAGAGACCCAGTACTTC.

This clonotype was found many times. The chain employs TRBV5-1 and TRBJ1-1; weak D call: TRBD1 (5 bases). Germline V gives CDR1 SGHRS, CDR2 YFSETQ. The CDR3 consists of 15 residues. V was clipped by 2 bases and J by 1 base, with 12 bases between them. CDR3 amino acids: CASSFEGAWNTEAFF. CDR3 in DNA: TGCGCCAGCAGCTTCGAAGGGGCGTGGAACACTGAAGCTTTCTTT.